The 2 T cell receptor beta chains in this list originate from one sample, sequenced in a study of shared clonotypes between healthy human individuals. Repertoires were generated with immunoSEQ multiplex PCR, while TCRdb's copy carries only in-frame clones and drops some. Seen here are some 650,000 clones, approximately 97% observed once, and the top ten hold about 0.06%. Sequences were obtained from naive CD4+ T cells sorted from blood. Noted subset: CD45RA+ positively selected. The receptor set was obtained from a woman aged 25 to 39 in good health.

Here the CDR3 DNA reads TGTGCCACCCACCGGGGGTTCGGTCGGGAGGGCCGTGTTCATGAGCAGTTCTTC. Translation: CATHRGFGREGRVHEQFF. The J gene is TRBJ2-1, the V gene TRBV18; 8 bases are a match to TRBD2. Germline lookup yields CDR1 KGHSH and CDR2 LQKENI. With V trimmed by 10 bases and J by 8 bases, 25 bases remained unmatched. The CDR3 spans 18 residues. The full variable domain, rest sourced from reference TRBV18 and TRBJ2-1, is NAGVMQNPRHLVRRRGQEARLRCSPMKGHSHVYWYRQLPEEGLKFMVYLQKENIIDESGMPKERFSAEFPKEGPSILRIQQVVRGDSAAYFCATHRGFGREGRVHEQFFGPGTRLTVL.

V is TRBV28 and J is TRBJ2-7, with TRBD2 identical over 9 bases. Germline values: CDR1 MDHEN, CDR2 SYDVKM. The CDR3 sequence is 14 residues long. Trimming took 7 bases from V and 4 from J; bases not matched to a gene: 8. In DNA form, the CDR3 reads TGTGCCAGCACCAAAGGGCTAGCGGGGTACGAGCAGTACTTC. This translates into CASTKGLAGYEQYF.